These 20 T cell receptor beta chains came from one sample sequenced in a study of vaccination effects on CD4 cells after COVID-19 (dated by TCRdb to between 2021 and 2022). To identify antigen-specific CD4+ T cell clonotypes by their expansion, the ViraFEST assay first stimulated PBMC with viral peptide pools and then applied TCR sequencing. After roughly 11 days of culture, CD4+ T cells were isolated with the EasySep CD4+ T cell isolation kit. Each participant got two doses of an mRNA SARS-CoV-2 vaccine, either BNT162b2 or mRNA-1273. The library came from the immunoSEQ multiplex PCR assay. The clones in this table, taken by TCRdb from immuneACCESS, are in-frame only. Not every clone is retained; where verified, under half of the shortfall comes from an unresolved V gene, and the cause of the rest is unknown. The sample profile shows approximately 30,000 clones; roughly 60% of them were found once. The top ten constitute roughly 8.2% of the sample.

The antigens these receptors bind are not known. The material sequenced was CD4+ T cells from PBMCs cultured with SARS-CoV-2 spike peptides, taken after COVID-19 vaccination. The sample's cell subset or site label, in plain terms: SARS-CoV-2 spike overlapping peptide pool stimulation. These receptors were collected from a human donor who received a COVID-19 vaccine.

The V gene is TRBV19, the J gene TRBJ2-7, with 7 nucleotides matching TRBD1. V lost 10 bases to trimming and J lost 6 bases; unmatched junction nucleotides: 12. Germline CDR1 and CDR2: LNHDA and SQIVND (reference sequence). CDR3 length: 13 residues. DNA of the CDR3: TGTGCCACCGGACAGGTAACGGCCGCCGAGCAGTACTTC. Residues: CATGQVTAAEQYF.

The chain uses TRBV28 and TRBJ2-7; the match to TRBD2 covers 7 bases. The V and J ends lost 7 bases and 4 bases, in that order; junction bases with no gene match: 16. Germline assignment: CDR1 MDHEN and CDR2 SYDVKM. This CDR3 comprises 16 residues. CDR3: CASTPPGASGQYEQYF. The CDR3 region has the DNA TGTGCCAGCACCCCTCCCGGGGCTAGCGGACAATACGAGCAGTACTTC. The variable domain in full, completed from reference TRBV28 and TRBJ2-7, reads DVKVTQSSRYLVKRTGEKVFLECVQDMDHENMFWYRQDPGLGLRLIYFSYDVKMKEKGDIPEGYSVSREKKERFSLILESASTNQTSMYLCASTPPGASGQYEQYFGPGTRLTVT.

J is TRBJ2-2 and V is TRBV6-5; 7 bases match TRBD2. CDR1 MNHEY and CDR2 SVGAGI come from the germline V gene. J was trimmed by 4 bases and V by 4 bases; bases with no gene match: 6. This CDR3 contains 15 residues. The DNA for the CDR3 is TGTGCCAGCAGTTTCCTGACTAGCTTCACCGGGGAGCTGTTTTTT. It translates to CASSFLTSFTGELFF.

The chain recombines TRBV12-5 with TRBJ2-3; D might be TRBD2 (5 bases). From germline, CDR1 is LGHNT and CDR2 FRNRAP. The CDR3 loop spans 14 amino acids. Trimming stripped 1 base from V and 3 bases from J, with 8 bases between. The CDR3, as DNA: TGTGCTAGTGGTTTGGACTGGAGGACAGATACGCAGTATTTT. Amino acid sequence: CASGLDWRTDTQYF.

V and J are TRBV18 and TRBJ1-4; D is unclear. This CDR3 is 15 amino acids long. Deletions cut 2 bases from V and 7 bases from J, with 14 bases between. Germline CDR1 is KGHSH and CDR2 is LQKENI. The CDR3 bases are TGTGCCAGCTCACCAGGGGAGGTCTCGGGTGAAAAACTGTTTTTT. Its translation is CASSPGEVSGEKLFF.

The chain recombines TRBV7-9 with TRBJ2-5; possibly TRBD1 for D (6 bases). Germline lookup yields CDR1 SEHNR and CDR2 FQNEAQ (reference sequence). The CDR3 runs 15 residues. The V end lost 3 bases, the J end lost 0 bases, and 11 bases lay between the germline ends. CDR3: CASSFRQGYQETQYF. CDR3 DNA sequence: TGTGCCAGCAGCTTTCGGCAGGGGTACCAAGAGACCCAGTACTTC. The entire variable domain, with the rest obtained from reference TRBV7-9 and TRBJ2-5, is as follows: DTGVSQNPRHKITKRGQNVTFRCDPISEHNRLYWYRQTLGQGPEFLTYFQNEAQLEKSRLLSDRFSAERPKGSFSTLEIQRTEQGDSAMYLCASSFRQGYQETQYFGPGTRLLVL.

The chain links TRBV6-5 to TRBJ1-1, with TRBD1 as a possible D gene (6 bases). CDR1 and CDR2 from the germline V gene are MNHEY and SVGAGI. Trimming left V 4 bases short and J 5 bases short, with 8 bases between. CDR3 length: 12 residues. CDR3 loop: CASSSTGTEAFF. In DNA form, the CDR3 reads TGTGCCAGCAGTTCGACAGGTACTGAAGCTTTCTTT.

The chain recombines TRBV5-1 with TRBJ2-2; D possibly matches TRBD1 or TRBD2 (5 bases each). Per germline, CDR1 SGHRS and CDR2 YFSETQ. The CDR3 is 16 amino acids. Trimming cost V 4 bases and J 3 bases, with 16 bases left between them. In DNA, the CDR3 is TGCGCCAGCAGCCCCGAGGGACGTACGGACACCGGGGAGCTGTTTTTT. This sequence encodes CASSPEGRTDTGELFF.

In its sample, this clone was seen once. CDR3 DNA sequence: TGTGCCTGGACTCGACAGGGAACTAATGAAAAACTGTTTTTT. Translating gives CAWTRQGTNEKLFF. The V gene is TRBV30, the J gene TRBJ1-4, with TRBD1 identical over 7 bases. The germline V gene encodes CDR1 GTSNPN and CDR2 SVGIG (reference sequence). Germline trimming cut 4 bases from V and 1 base from J; bases unmatched to any gene: 3. This CDR3 comprises 14 residues.

This clone has more than one count but fewer than ten. The V and J genes are TRBV6-1 and TRBJ1-2; D is uncertain. CDR1 and CDR2 (germline): MNHNS, SASEGT. The CDR3 loop spans 14 amino acids. Trimming took off 3 bases at V and 8 bases at J, with 16 bases between the two ends. The CDR3 nucleotides read TGTGCCAGCAGTGACGGGTCCAGAATGAAAGGCTACACCTTC. Protein: CASSDGSRMKGYTF.

The gene calls are TRBV11-2 and TRBJ2-7; D is possibly TRBD2 (5 bases). Trimming shortened V by 4 bases and J by 0 bases, and 13 bases separated the two germline ends. CDR1 and CDR2 (germline): SGHAT, FQNNGV. This CDR3 has 15 residues. CDR3 nucleotide sequence: TGTGCCAGCAGCTATGTTTCCGGGGACTCCTACGAGCAGTACTTC. This gives the protein CASSYVSGDSYEQYF.

This chain uses TRBV3-1 (or the pseudogene TRBV3-2) with TRBJ1-3, with D hard to call. The germline V and J ends were trimmed by 0 bases and 3 bases, with 6 bases remaining between them. Germline loops: CDR1 LGHDT, CDR2 YNNKEL (reference sequence). This CDR3 contains 14 residues. In DNA, the CDR3 is TGTGCCAGCAGCCAAGATCGGGGTGGAAACACCATATATTTT. This translates into CASSQDRGGNTIYF.

The chain joins TRBV6-6 to TRBJ1-2, with D perhaps TRBD1 (5 bases). With 2 bases removed from V and 7 bases from J, the gap between germline ends came to 20 bases. This CDR3 is built from 16 residues. Germline CDR1 MNHNY, CDR2 SVGAGI (reference sequence). The CDR3 sequence is CASSYHLPQGAVGYTF. CDR3 bases: TGTGCCAGCAGTTACCATTTACCCCAGGGAGCGGTTGGCTACACCTTC.

This clone is labeled as medium-sized (0.01 to 0.1%). The chain has TRBV12-5 and TRBJ2-3, with D possibly matching TRBD1 (6 bases). The CDR3 covers 14 residues. From germline, CDR1 is LGHNT and CDR2 FRNRAP. V was cut by 6 bases and J by 3 bases, with 13 bases left in between. CDR3 nucleotides: TGTGCTAGTGGGGCAGGGGCTAGGACAGATACGCAGTATTTT. It specifies CASGAGARTDTQYF.

This clone was observed a single time. CDR3 coding DNA: TGCAGCGTTGGGAACAACCGGGACAGGGGAAATTTTAACTATGGCTACACCTTC. Translated: CSVGNNRDRGNFNYGYTF. This rearrangement joins TRBV29-1 to TRBJ1-2; 10 positions match TRBD1. The CDR3 runs to 18 residues. Per germline, CDR1 SQVTM and CDR2 ANQGSEA. Germline trimming cut 4 bases from V and 1 base from J; bases unmatched to any gene: 15.

The chain has TRBV7-8 and TRBJ1-5; weak D call: TRBD1 (6 bases). The V end was cut by 1 base, the J end by 4 bases, with 17 bases between. The germline gives CDR1 SGHVS, CDR2 FQNEAQ. The CDR3 runs 17 residues. In nucleotides, the CDR3 is TGTGCCAGCAGCTTAGTGTCAGGGGTTCCGCTGAATCAGCCCCAGCATTTT. This encodes CASSLVSGVPLNQPQHF.

This clone has more than one count but fewer than ten. Other DNA sequences in this specimen translate into the identical CDR3. The chain uses TRBV6-4 and TRBJ2-1; 10 bases align to TRBD2. Germline V lookup: CDR1 MRHNA, CDR2 SNTAGT. The junction had 0 bases not matched to a gene; V was cut back by 0 bases and J by 4 bases. This CDR3 region has 15 residues. This chain's CDR3 is CASSDSAGGYNEQFF. The CDR3, as DNA: TGTGCCAGCAGTGACTCAGCGGGGGGGTACAATGAGCAGTTCTTC.

This rearrangement joins TRBV3-1 (or the pseudogene TRBV3-2) to TRBJ2-6; 8 bases are shared with TRBD1. Germline V gives CDR1 LGHDT, CDR2 YNNKEL (reference sequence). The J segment lost 4 bases and the V segment lost 4 bases, leaving 9 bases of the junction unmatched. This CDR3 has 17 amino acids. CDR3 region: CASSPGGTGTGANVLTF. In DNA form, the CDR3 reads TGTGCCAGCAGCCCTGGTGGGACAGGTACCGGGGCCAACGTCCTGACTTTC.

The J gene is TRBJ2-3, the V gene TRBV13; 8 bases map to TRBD1. The CDR3 contains 13 residues. Per the germline V gene, CDR1 is PRHDT and CDR2 is FYEKMQ (reference sequence). J lost 9 bases, V lost 1 base, and 3 bases had no gene match. The CDR3 coding sequence is TGTGCCAGCAGCTTAGAACGACAGGGGACGCAGTATTTT. Its translation is CASSLERQGTQYF.

This clone was detected a few times. The chain joins TRBV3-1 (or the pseudogene TRBV3-2) to TRBJ1-1; D gene unclear. Between the trimmed V and J ends, which lost 1 base and 0 bases, there was a span of 12 bases. CDR1 and CDR2 from the germline V gene are LGHDT and YNNKEL (reference sequence). The CDR3 is 16 residues long. CDR3 DNA: TGTGCCAGCAGCCAAGCCCGGGGAATTATGAACACTGAAGCTTTCTTT. It is translated as CASSQARGIMNTEAFF.